These 21 T cell receptor beta chains were all obtained from the same sample, sequenced in a study of lymphopenia after photon versus proton radiotherapy. Sequencing used immunoSEQ multiplex PCR; TCRdb keeps in-frame clones, though not all of them. This sample has more than 70,000 clones, with over 70% found just once. Sequencing used peripheral blood, obtained from a patient treated with proton-based radiotherapy. These receptors originate from a man between 60 and 75 years old with pancreatic cancer.

This clone is a singleton in its sample. The chain employs TRBV18 and TRBJ2-2, with D tentatively TRBD1 (7 bases). V was cut by 3 bases and J by 5 bases, with 13 bases left in between. This CDR3 contains 15 residues. CDR1 KGHSH and CDR2 LQKENI come from the germline V gene. In DNA, the CDR3 is TGTGCCAGCTCACCCGCGACAGGGAGGACCGGGGAGCTGTTTTTT. As protein: CASSPATGRTGELFF. Drawing the rest from reference TRBV18 and TRBJ2-2, the complete variable domain is NAGVMQNPRHLVRRRGQEARLRCSPMKGHSHVYWYRQLPEEGLKFMVYLQKENIIDESGMPKERFSAEFPKEGPSILRIQQVVRGDSAAYFCASSPATGRTGELFFGEGSRLTVL.

This clone showed up just once. J is TRBJ2-7 and V is TRBV11-2, with D unresolved. The germline V gene has CDR1 SGHAT and CDR2 FQNNGV. This CDR3 spans 13 amino acids. V was pared by 4 bases and J by 5 bases, with 12 bases between. The CDR3 bases are TGTGCCAGCAGCTACGTCCCTACGGACGAGCAGTACTTC. It specifies CASSYVPTDEQYF.

The J gene is TRBJ2-5, the V gene TRBV7-9; 9 nucleotides match TRBD1. The germline V gene encodes CDR1 SEHNR and CDR2 FQNEAQ (reference sequence). With V trimmed by 4 bases and J by 5 bases, 11 bases remained unmatched. The CDR3 runs 16 residues. For the CDR3, the DNA is TGTGCCAGCAGCTCCGTCGGGGGACAGGGATGGGAGACCCAGTACTTC. This encodes CASSSVGGQGWETQYF.

This clone has a handful of counts. V usage is TRBV28 and J usage is TRBJ2-3; possible D gene TRBD1, 5 bases. The CDR3 is 14 residues long. Trimming stripped 3 bases from V and 4 bases from J, with 11 bases between. Germline lookup yields CDR1 MDHEN and CDR2 SYDVKM. The DNA for the CDR3 is TGTGCCAGCAGTTTGATCAGGGAAGCAGATACGCAGTATTTT. Translation: CASSLIREADTQYF.

The chain couples TRBV5-1 to TRBJ2-6, with TRBD1 as a possible D gene (5 bases). Trimming pared 3 bases from V and 1 base from J, leaving 14 bases between. In germline, CDR1 is SGHRS, CDR2 YFSETQ. The CDR3 is 17 residues long. Here the CDR3 DNA reads TGCGCCAGCAGCTGGAACTCCAGGGTTTCTGGGGCCAACGTCCTGACTTTC. Its translation: CASSWNSRVSGANVLTF.

This rearrangement joins TRBV5-4 to TRBJ2-5; D uncertain. The J call could be wrong; TRBJ2-7 is a better fit for the DNA end. The germline V gene has CDR1 SGHNT and CDR2 YYREEE (reference sequence). The CDR3 length is 13 residues. CDR3 region: CASSFSAESEQYF. Here the CDR3 DNA reads TGTGCCAGCAGCTTCTCTGCGGAGAGCGAGCAGTACTTC.

The chain joins TRBV5-1 to TRBJ2-7, with D uncertain. Trimming removed 0 bases from V and 5 bases from J, with 9 bases in between. The CDR3 extends over 13 amino acids. CDR1 is SGHRS, CDR2 YFSETQ, per germline. This CDR3 is CASSLGGSHEQYF. DNA for the CDR3: TGCGCCAGCAGCTTGGGTGGGTCCCACGAGCAGTACTTC.

This clone was observed once. V gene TRBV7-2 combines with J gene TRBJ2-2; D uncertain. Germline-derived CDR1 and CDR2 are SGHTA and FQGNSA. V was clipped by 1 base and J by 1 base, with 7 bases between them. The length of the CDR3 is 15 residues. The CDR3 is CASSLVVQNTGELFF. Here the CDR3 DNA reads TGTGCCAGCAGCTTAGTAGTCCAGAACACCGGGGAGCTGTTTTTT.

This clone was seen more than once but under ten times. CDR3 sequence (DNA): TGTGCCTGGAGGGGACAGGGGATTTCCTACGAGCAGTACTTC. It specifies CAWRGQGISYEQYF. The chain combines TRBV30 with TRBJ2-7; 10 nucleotides match TRBD1. The CDR3 is 14 amino acids. The ends lost 3 bases at V and 1 base at J; junction bases unmatched: 3. Germline CDR1 and CDR2: GTSNPN and SVGIG (reference sequence). Using reference TRBV30 and TRBJ2-7 for the parts outside the CDR3, the full variable domain is SQTIHQWPATLVQPVGSPLSLECTVEGTSNPNLYWYRQAAGRGLQLLFYSVGIGQISSEVPQNLSASRPQDRQFILSSKKLLLSDSGFYLCAWRGQGISYEQYFGPGTRLTVT.

The chain recombines TRBV19 with TRBJ2-5; 10 nucleotides align to TRBD2. V lost 5 bases and J lost 5; bases outside the gene matches: 11. CDR3 length: 16 amino acids. CDR1 and CDR2 (germline): LNHDA, SQIVND (reference sequence). CDR3 nucleotide sequence: TGTGCCAGTAGTTCCGGTTTACTAGCGGGATTGGAGACCCAGTACTTC. It specifies CASSSGLLAGLETQYF.

The chain is built from TRBV27 and TRBJ2-7; D not resolved. The germline CDR1 and CDR2 sequences are MNHEY and SMNVEV (reference sequence). V shed 0 bases and J shed 2 bases, with 8 bases lying between them. There are 14 residues in the CDR3. The CDR3 sequence: CASSLSGTAYEQYF. Written as DNA, the CDR3 is TGTGCCAGCAGTTTATCAGGAACCGCCTACGAGCAGTACTTC.

The chain couples TRBV2 to TRBJ2-7, with TRBD2 identical over 16 bases. The CDR3 length is 15 residues. J gave up 7 bases and V 5 bases, and 5 bases lay outside the gene matches. Germline V gene sequence: CDR1 SNHLY, CDR2 FYNNEI. The CDR3 reads CASSWGLAGGIEQYF. The CDR3, as DNA: TGTGCCAGCAGTTGGGGACTAGCGGGAGGGATTGAGCAGTACTTC.

The J gene is TRBJ2-2, the V gene TRBV6-1; D is undetermined. The V end lost 6 bases, the J end lost 3 bases, and 11 bases lay between the germline ends. From germline, CDR1 is MNHNS and CDR2 SASEGT. The CDR3 extends over 14 amino acids. In DNA form, the CDR3 reads TGTGCCAGCAGAGGGCTGGGATACACCGGGGAGCTGTTTTTT. Amino acids: CASRGLGYTGELFF.

The CDR3 bases are TGTGCCAGCCAGACGGGACACCCCCCCGGGGAGCTGTTTTTT. Amino acids: CASQTGHPPGELFF. V gene TRBV28 combines with J gene TRBJ2-2, with D possibly TRBD1 on 6 matching bases. This CDR3 comprises 14 residues. Trimming left V 8 bases short and J 6 bases short, with 16 bases between. Germline lookup yields CDR1 MDHEN and CDR2 SYDVKM.

V is TRBV30 and J is TRBJ1-2, with TRBD1 identical over 7 bases. Germline CDR1 reads GTSNPN; CDR2 reads SVGIG (reference sequence). The CDR3 covers 13 residues. The V and J ends lost 2 bases and 6 bases, in that order; junction bases with no gene match: 6. The DNA of the CDR3 is TGTGCCTGGAGTCTGGCAGGGGGTCATGGCTACACCTTC. Amino acid sequence: CAWSLAGGHGYTF.

In DNA, the CDR3 is TGTGCCAGTAGTACCTTCCGGGACAGACTCAATCAGCCCCAGCATTTT. Its protein is CASSTFRDRLNQPQHF. The V and J genes are TRBV19 and TRBJ1-5, with 7 bases lining up with TRBD1. The CDR3 covers 16 residues. The V gene's germline CDR1 is LNHDA and CDR2 SQIVND (reference sequence). The J segment lost 3 bases and the V segment lost 4 bases, leaving 9 bases of the junction unmatched.

The chain combines TRBV7-2 with TRBJ2-7, with D tentatively TRBD1 (5 bases). V was clipped by 5 bases and J by 2 bases, with 16 bases between them. The germline V gene encodes CDR1 SGHTA and CDR2 FQGNSA. This CDR3 is 15 amino acids long. The CDR3 spells CASSRMRSRAYEQYF. CDR3 sequence (DNA): TGTGCCAGCAGCCGGATGCGAAGCAGGGCCTACGAGCAGTACTTC.

This CDR3 is CASSPPQSYEQYF. The DNA for the CDR3 is TGTGCCAGCAGCCCACCTCAAAGCTACGAGCAGTACTTC. The gene calls are TRBV5-4 and TRBJ2-7; D not certain. This CDR3 spans 13 amino acids. V lost 4 bases and J lost 3, with 11 bases in between. Germline V gene sequence: CDR1 SGHNT, CDR2 YYREEE (reference sequence).

V is TRBV6-4 and J is TRBJ1-6, with 7 bases lining up with TRBD1. Germline CDR1 MRHNA, CDR2 SNTAGT. With V trimmed by 3 bases and J by 10 bases, 6 bases remained unmatched. The CDR3 has 14 residues. CDR3 in amino acids: CASSEATGRSPLHF. CDR3 nucleotides: TGTGCCAGCAGTGAGGCGACAGGGAGATCACCCCTCCACTTT.

With regard to this clone: The germline gene is not matched at one end of the junction; a read error may be the cause. The genes are TRBV13 and TRBJ2-3; 9 bases match TRBD2. This CDR3 has 17 amino acids. CDR1 and CDR2 from the germline V gene are PRHDT and FYEKMQ (reference sequence). DNA for the CDR3: TGTGCCAGCAGCCGCAGACTAGCGGTGGCGGGCACCGATACGCAGTATTTT. It is translated as CASSRRLAVAGTDTQYF.

The sample holds a few counts of this clone. CDR3 coding DNA: TGTGCCAGCAGCCGAAAACTAGCGTCGACCAGCTCCTACAATGAGCAGTTCTTC. The encoded protein is CASSRKLASTSSYNEQFF. The chain links TRBV7-8 to TRBJ2-1; 7 positions agree with TRBD2. The V gene end was trimmed by 5 bases and the J gene end by 0 bases; junction bases not matched to a gene: 13. The length of the CDR3 is 18 residues. Germline CDR1 SGHVS, CDR2 FQNEAQ.